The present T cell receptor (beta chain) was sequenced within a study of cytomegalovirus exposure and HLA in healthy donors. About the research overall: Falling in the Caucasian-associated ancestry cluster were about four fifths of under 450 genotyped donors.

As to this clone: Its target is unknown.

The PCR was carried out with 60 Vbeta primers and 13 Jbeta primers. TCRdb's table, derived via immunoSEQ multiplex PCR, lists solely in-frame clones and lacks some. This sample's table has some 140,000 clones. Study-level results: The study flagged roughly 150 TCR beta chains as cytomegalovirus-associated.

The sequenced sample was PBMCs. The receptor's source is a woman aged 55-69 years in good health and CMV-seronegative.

CDR3 in amino acids: CASSLGTSEVAEQYF. The CDR3 DNA is TGCGCCAGCAGCTTAGGGACTAGCGAAGTCGCCGAGCAGTACTTC. The chain has TRBV5-1 and TRBJ2-7; 10 bases line up with TRBD2. The V gene end was trimmed by 2 bases and the J gene end by 6 bases; junction bases not matched to a gene: 8. The germline V gene has CDR1 SGHRS and CDR2 YFSETQ. The CDR3 covers 15 residues.